The 12 T cell receptor beta chains presented below share a single source sample, sequenced in a study of blood T cell repertoires in COVID-19. Repertoires were generated with immunoSEQ multiplex PCR, while TCRdb's copy carries only in-frame clones and drops some. The table includes more than 150,000 clones, more than 75% detected once. Sample: peripheral blood. Source of these receptors: a woman younger than 35 who had recovered from COVID-19.

J is TRBJ2-7 and V is TRBV18, with a weak D call TRBD2 (5 bases). The CDR3 spans 14 residues. Germline loops: CDR1 KGHSH, CDR2 LQKENI. V lost 3 bases and J lost 2, with 11 bases in between. CDR3 amino acids: CASSPRTGPYEQYV. DNA of the CDR3: TGTGCCAGCTCACCTCGGACTGGCCCCTACGAGCAGTACGTC.

This sequence joins TRBV19 and TRBJ2-1; TRBD1 matches at 10 bases. This CDR3 has 16 residues. V trimming: 3 bases; J trimming: 5 bases; junction bases outside the gene matches: 7. CDR1 and CDR2 from the germline V gene are LNHDA and SQIVND (reference sequence). The CDR3 loop is CASSMVGQGSDNEQFF. The DNA of the CDR3 is TGTGCCAGTAGTATGGTGGGACAGGGGTCCGACAATGAGCAGTTCTTC.

The chain employs TRBV27 and TRBJ1-1; 10 nucleotides align to TRBD1. The CDR3 loop spans 15 amino acids. The trim removed 6 bases at V and 8 bases at J, leaving 12 bases unmatched. Germline V gives CDR1 MNHEY, CDR2 SMNVEV (reference sequence). CDR3 DNA sequence: TGTGCCAGCAGCCGACAGGGGGCGCTTACTTGGGAAGCTTTCTTT. It translates to CASSRQGALTWEAFF.

The gene calls are TRBV7-3 and TRBJ2-5; TRBD1 matches at 7 bases. J gave up 6 bases and V 0 bases, and 4 bases lay outside the gene matches. CDR3 length equals 14 residues. CDR1 is SGHTA, CDR2 FQGTGA, per germline. The CDR3 sequence: CASSLTGQSKTQYF. CDR3 bases: TGTGCCAGCAGCTTAACGGGACAGTCGAAGACCCAGTACTTC.

The sample holds a few counts of this clone. The chain combines TRBV6-5 with TRBJ1-1, with 7 bases that match TRBD1. The CDR3 has 13 residues. After removal of 8 bases from V and 2 bases from J, the junction contained 5 bases not matched to a gene. Per germline, CDR1 MNHEY and CDR2 SVGAGI. The CDR3 bases are TGTGCCAGCCGACAGGGTACTAACACTGAAGCTTTCTTT. It codes for CASRQGTNTEAFF.

The chain has TRBV7-7 and TRBJ2-5, with TRBD1 as a possible D gene (6 bases). The V gene lost 5 bases and the J gene lost 3 bases, with 16 bases spanning the gap. This CDR3 spans 15 amino acids. The germline V gene has CDR1 SSHAT and CDR2 FNYEAQ (reference sequence). This CDR3 reads CASSPEFEGEETQYF. The CDR3, as DNA: TGTGCCAGCAGCCCCGAGTTCGAGGGGGAAGAGACCCAGTACTTC.

This chain joins TRBV27 and TRBJ1-2; 7 positions agree with TRBD1. The CDR3 runs to 14 residues. V shed 3 bases, J shed 4 bases, and the junction held 5 bases outside the gene matches. CDR1 MNHEY and CDR2 SMNVEV come from the germline V gene (reference sequence). The DNA for the CDR3 is TGTGCCAGCAGTTTTGCAGGGGGTGGCTATGGCTACACCTTC. As protein: CASSFAGGGYGYTF.

On this clone itself: Mismatch with germline at one junction end may stem from a read error. The J gene is TRBJ1-5, the V gene TRBV3-1 (or the pseudogene TRBV3-2), with 10 bases identical to TRBD1. Germline V gene sequence: CDR1 LGHDT, CDR2 YNNKEL (reference sequence). This CDR3 has 15 amino acids. The CDR3 nucleotides read TGTGCCAGCAGCGTCACGACAGGGGGCAATGAGCCCCAGCATTTT. It encodes CASSVTTGGNEPQHF.

This clone has a single count. This chain connects TRBV2 to TRBJ1-2, with 7 bases identical to TRBD1. The ends lost 9 bases at V and 3 bases at J; junction bases unmatched: 10. Germline V gene data show CDR1 as SNHLY and CDR2 as FYNNEI. CDR3 length equals 14 residues. For the CDR3, the DNA is TGTGCCAGTAACAGACAGGGCGGGGACTATGGCTACACCTTC. Amino acid sequence: CASNRQGGDYGYTF.

The chain joins TRBV7-3 to TRBJ2-5, with 7 bases aligning to TRBD1. V lost 3 bases to trimming and J lost 6 bases; unmatched junction nucleotides: 10. CDR1 and CDR2 (germline): SGHTA, FQGTGA. This CDR3 is 15 amino acids long. The CDR3 protein is CASSFAAGTAQTQYF. The CDR3 bases are TGTGCCAGCAGCTTTGCCGCCGGGACAGCGCAGACCCAGTACTTC.

V is TRBV6-6 and J is TRBJ1-3, with 7 bases identical to TRBD1. CDR1 and CDR2 from the germline V gene are MNHNY and SVGAGI (reference sequence). Trimming cost V 6 bases and J 4 bases; bases outside gene matches: 9. This CDR3 comprises 15 residues. This CDR3 reads CASRETGSPGNTIYF. The CDR3 DNA follows: TGTGCCAGCAGAGAGACAGGGTCTCCAGGAAACACCATATATTTT.

V usage is TRBV6-5 and J usage is TRBJ2-7, with 9 bases matching TRBD2. Losses at the gene ends were 0 bases for V and 3 bases for J; bases not matched to a gene: 6. There are 16 residues in the CDR3. Germline V gene sequence: CDR1 MNHEY, CDR2 SVGAGI. CDR3 residues: CASSYSISGGNYEQYF. As DNA, the CDR3 is TGTGCCAGCAGTTACTCAATTAGCGGGGGCAACTACGAGCAGTACTTC.